This T cell receptor beta chain came from a study of Ad26.COV2.S vaccination and SARS-CoV-2 variants. The data were produced by immunoSEQ multiplex PCR, yet TCRdb's version contains in-frame clones alone and is incomplete. The sample contains about 680,000 clones, 70% to 90% of which appear only once. Details on this clone: Other DNA sequences in this sample translate to the same CDR3.

This CDR3 spans 13 amino acids. Trimming took 1 base from V and 3 from J, leaving 6 bases between them. Germline CDR1 is GTSNPN and CDR2 is SVGIG (reference sequence). The sample's treatment: 15 to 20 received Ad26.COV2.S at low or high dose, single or two shots; roughly five received placebo; per-sample allocation not given. Collection of the samples took place on day 63 after the first injection of vaccine or placebo. This TCR derives from a person aged 18-65 years who received the Ad26.COV2.S COVID-19 vaccine or a placebo. Sequenced material: peripheral blood, taken in a trial of Ad26.COV2.S vaccine versus placebo. The chain combines TRBV30 with TRBJ1-4, with D possibly TRBD1 on 5 matching bases. The CDR3 bases are TGTGCCTGGAGTGGGGGACCTAATGAAAAACTGTTTTTT. This gives the protein CAWSGGPNEKLFF.